These 5 T cell receptor beta chains share one sample of origin, sequenced in a study of blood T cells in healthy people across ages (dated by TCRdb to between 2014 and 2017). The library was prepared using 5' RACE. Sequencing was performed on an Illumina HiSeq 2500. A second PCR of roughly 7 to 11 cycles was performed with a sample-barcoded 5' primer and a J-beta primer mix. The raw public data were reprocessed by TCRdb itself: fastp quality trimming at Q25, MiXCR clonotype calling, in-frame beta chains only. Rows with one shared CDR3 protein collapse into an entry with the most common genes and DNA. Here the sample has almost 550,000 distinct CDR3 sequences; under 30% occur a single time. Around 10% of the sample goes to the ten largest clones. The same specimen was also included in a second study, on T cells of mothers and their children.

Input material: blood. The receptor set was obtained from a boy between 5 and 17 years old in good health.

There are a few counts of this clonotype. J is TRBJ2-5 and V is TRBV7-2; maybe TRBD2 (5 bases). V lost 1 base, J lost 5 bases, and 11 bases lay in between. The CDR3 sequence is 14 residues long. Looked up from germline, CDR1 is SGHTA and CDR2 is FQGNSA. The CDR3 loop reads CASSLGGPRETQYF. DNA for the CDR3: TGTGCCAGCAGCTTAGGCGGGCCTCGGGAGACCCAGTACTTC.

This sequence joins TRBV3-1 and TRBJ1-3; tentative D call: TRBD1 (5 bases). Germline V lookup: CDR1 LGHDT, CDR2 YNNKEL (reference sequence). Trimming pared 0 bases from V and 0 bases from J, leaving 9 bases between. The CDR3 has 16 amino acids. DNA for the CDR3: TGTGCCAGCAGCCAAGATGGGGCCAACTCTGGAAACACCATATATTTT. As protein: CASSQDGANSGNTIYF.

The J gene is TRBJ2-1, the V gene TRBV19; TRBD1 matches at 8 bases. CDR1 is LNHDA and CDR2 is SQIVND in the germline V gene (reference sequence). Unmatched junction bases numbered 3, after V lost 3 bases and J lost 2 bases. CDR3 length: 15 amino acids. In nucleotides, the CDR3 is TGTGCCAGTAGTATGACAGGGGTCGCCTACAATGAGCAGTTCTTC. Its translation: CASSMTGVAYNEQFF.

The rearrangement joins TRBV12-3 or TRBV12-4 to TRBJ1-4; D gene ambiguous. The CDR3 contains 12 residues. V was clipped by 3 bases and J by 7 bases, with 6 bases between them. The CDR3 DNA reads as TGTGCCAGCAGTTTCCTAAGTGAAAAACTGTTTTTT. Protein sequence: CASSFLSEKLFF.

The J gene is TRBJ2-7, the V gene TRBV4-1; D is unresolved. The germline V and J ends were trimmed by 3 bases and 0 bases, with 9 bases remaining between them. The CDR3 runs to 14 residues. Germline V CDR1 and CDR2: MGHRA, YSYEKL. In nucleotides, the CDR3 is TGCGCCAGCAGCCAGCCGGTCAGCTCCTACGAGCAGTACTTC. It codes for CASSQPVSSYEQYF.